Each of the 25 T cell receptor beta chains below was sequenced from the same sample in a study of cytomegalovirus exposure and HLA in healthy donors. Researchers ran the PCR with 60 Vbeta and 13 Jbeta primers. Profiling relied on immunoSEQ multiplex PCR, and the TCRdb table lists in-frame clones only, not all of them. This sample has roughly 180,000 clones; roughly 84% occur once, and the top ten carry approximately 0.25%. Specimen: PBMCs. All receptors come from a boy between 10 and 17 years old in good health and CMV-seronegative.

V usage is TRBV9 and J usage is TRBJ2-7, with 8 bases that match TRBD1. In germline, CDR1 is SGDLS, CDR2 YYNGEE. This CDR3 is 15 amino acids long. V gave up 2 bases and J gave up 2 bases; unmatched junction bases: 6. The CDR3, as DNA: TGTGCCAGCAGCGTCTCGACAGGGGCGACCTACGAGCAGTACTTC. This sequence encodes CASSVSTGATYEQYF.

The chain links TRBV9 to TRBJ2-1; D remains ambiguous. CDR3 length: 18 residues. Per germline, CDR1 SGDLS and CDR2 YYNGEE. The germline V and J ends were trimmed by 1 base and 2 bases, with 19 bases remaining between them. The CDR3 coding sequence is TGTGCCAGCAGCGTACGTCCCGGCGAGCGCCAACCCTACAATGAGCAGTTCTTC. This translates into CASSVRPGERQPYNEQFF.

V usage is TRBV21-1 and J usage is TRBJ1-5; whether TRBD1, the table's D call, matches the DNA was not checked. TRBV21-1 is a pseudogene. This CDR3 spans 20 amino acids. The CDR3 DNA sequence: TGTGCCAGCAGCAAAACGGTTTGGGACAGGGGGAGTTATAGCAATCAGCCCCAGCATTTT. Protein: CASSKTVWDRGSYSNQPQHF.

The chain recombines TRBV21-1 with TRBJ1-2; the D call of TRBD1 is as the table states it, not checked on the DNA. TRBV21-1 is deemed a pseudogene. CDR3 size: 19 residues. Here the CDR3 reads CASSKRGPKDRGFHYGYTF. The CDR3 coding sequence is TGTGCCAGCAGCAAAAGAGGGCCTAAGGACAGGGGGTTTCACTATGGCTACACCTTC.

The chain has TRBV30 and TRBJ2-1; possibly TRBD1 for D (5 bases). Germline CDR1 is GTSNPN and CDR2 is SVGIG (reference sequence). V was trimmed by 1 base and J by 4 bases, leaving 8 bases between them. CDR3 length equals 13 residues. The CDR3, as DNA: TGTGCCTGGAGTGCTGACAGATACAATGAGCAGTTCTTC. It specifies CAWSADRYNEQFF.

The rearrangement links TRBV28 to TRBJ1-1, with 8 bases that match TRBD1. Germline assignment: CDR1 MDHEN and CDR2 SYDVKM. CDR3 length: 12 amino acids. J was trimmed by 10 bases and V by 5 bases; bases with no gene match: 6. The CDR3 DNA reads TGTGCCAGCAGTCCACTCAGGGGGCGAGCTTTCTTT. Protein product: CASSPLRGRAFF.

V and J are TRBV25-1 and TRBJ1-2; unclear D gene. The CDR3 spans 14 residues. V gave up 4 bases and J gave up 1 base, with 10 bases separating them. Per germline, CDR1 MGHDK and CDR2 SYGVNS. The CDR3 protein is CASSVRDVNYGYTF. The CDR3 DNA reads as TGTGCCAGCAGTGTACGGGATGTTAACTATGGCTACACCTTC.

The chain employs TRBV6-1 and TRBJ1-5; D is unresolved. The CDR3 has 16 amino acids. Germline CDR1 is MNHNS and CDR2 is SASEGT. Trimming took 0 bases from V and 3 from J, leaving 12 bases between them. Written as DNA, the CDR3 is TGTGCCAGCAGTGAAGCGGTTTTCAGGATCAATCAGCCCCAGCATTTT. It yields the protein CASSEAVFRINQPQHF.

The genes are TRBV10-3 and TRBJ2-3, with 8 nucleotides matching TRBD1. CDR1 and CDR2 from the germline V gene are ENHRY and SYGVKD. The CDR3 runs 13 residues. Unmatched junction bases numbered 5, after V lost 10 bases and J lost 2 bases. CDR3 in DNA: TGTGCCACCCGGGACAGGTCCACAGATACGCAGTATTTT. It is translated as CATRDRSTDTQYF.

V is TRBV28 and J is TRBJ2-3, with TRBD2 matching 15 bases. CDR1 and CDR2 (germline): MDHEN, SYDVKM. V trimming: 5 bases; J trimming: 2 bases; junction bases outside the gene matches: 14. The CDR3 runs to 20 residues. The DNA of the CDR3 is TGTGCCAGCAGTCAACGGACTAGCGGGAGGGCCAGGATTCTCACAGATACGCAGTATTTT. This sequence encodes CASSQRTSGRARILTDTQYF. Full variable domain (missing parts from reference TRBV28 and TRBJ2-3): DVKVTQSSRYLVKRTGEKVFLECVQDMDHENMFWYRQDPGLGLRLIYFSYDVKMKEKGDIPEGYSVSREKKERFSLILESASTNQTSMYLCASSQRTSGRARILTDTQYFGPGTRLTVL.

V is TRBV2 and J is TRBJ2-7; tentatively, D is TRBD1 (5 bases). The V gene's germline CDR1 is SNHLY and CDR2 FYNNEI. This CDR3 is 17 amino acids long. Deletions cut 4 bases from V and 1 base from J, with 20 bases between. Written as DNA, the CDR3 is TGTGCCAGCAGTGGCCGTCAACAGGATCTCTATTCCTACGAGCAGTACTTC. It yields the protein CASSGRQQDLYSYEQYF.

This clone was recorded only once. The chain uses TRBV12-5 and TRBJ2-7, with 7 bases matching TRBD2. V trimming: 0 bases; J trimming: 3 bases; junction bases outside the gene matches: 11. The CDR3 has 17 amino acids. CDR1 is LGHNT and CDR2 is FRNRAP in the germline V gene. The CDR3 coding sequence is TGTGCTAGTGGTTTGGTACTGGCGGGGGTTGTTTTCTACGAGCAGTACTTC. It specifies CASGLVLAGVVFYEQYF. The entire variable domain, with the rest obtained from reference TRBV12-5 and TRBJ2-7, is as follows: DARVTQTPRHKVTEMGQEVTMRCQPILGHNTVFWYRQTMMQGLELLAYFRNRAPLDDSGMPKDRFSAEMPDATLATLKIQPSEPRDSAVYFCASGLVLAGVVFYEQYFGPGTRLTVT.

This chain links TRBV30 with TRBJ1-2, with unresolved D. CDR1 and CDR2 (germline): GTSNPN, SVGIG (reference sequence). V was trimmed by 3 bases and J by 0 bases, leaving 11 bases between them. The CDR3 covers 14 residues. CDR3 in amino acids: CAWSSGVSNYGYTF. The CDR3 DNA sequence: TGTGCCTGGAGCTCCGGTGTCTCTAACTATGGCTACACCTTC.

This chain links TRBV29-1 with TRBJ1-4, with D unclear. Germline V gene sequence: CDR1 SQVTM, CDR2 ANQGSEA. Trimming stripped 4 bases from V and 0 bases from J, with 15 bases between. The CDR3 consists of 16 residues. The CDR3 bases are TGCAGCGTTGGGGAAGGGAGAAGGGCAACTAATGAAAAACTGTTTTTT. This gives the protein CSVGEGRRATNEKLFF.

The chain couples TRBV4-1 to TRBJ2-3; 9 bases match TRBD2. The CDR3 loop spans 17 amino acids. Germline V gene lookup returns CDR1 MGHRA and CDR2 YSYEKL. V lost 4 bases to trimming and J lost 5 bases; unmatched junction nucleotides: 13. CDR3 bases: TGCGCCAGCAGCCCGCCCCCCCGACTAGCGGCCTTAGATACGCAGTATTTT. Amino acids: CASSPPPRLAALDTQYF.

The chain is built from TRBV4-1 and TRBJ2-2; TRBD1 matches 8 bases. CDR3 length: 15 amino acids. The germline V gene has CDR1 MGHRA and CDR2 YSYEKL. The V segment lost 4 bases and the J segment 10 bases; nucleotides outside the gene matches: 11. CDR3 sequence (DNA): TGCGCCAGCAGCCTCCGGACAGGGCCCCTTAAGGAGCTGTTTTTT. Its translation: CASSLRTGPLKELFF.

V gene TRBV15 combines with J gene TRBJ2-4; maybe TRBD1 (6 bases). V lost 1 base and J lost 2, with 18 bases in between. The CDR3 covers 18 residues. Germline V gene sequence: CDR1 LNHNV, CDR2 YYDKDF (reference sequence). The chain's CDR3 is CATSRGRTGKASKNIQYF. Written as DNA, the CDR3 is TGTGCCACCAGCAGAGGCAGAACAGGGAAGGCCTCCAAAAACATTCAGTACTTC. The full variable domain, completed using reference TRBV15 and TRBJ2-4, is DAMVIQNPRYQVTQFGKPVTLSCSQTLNHNVMYWYQQKSSQAPKLLFHYYDKDFNNEADTPDNFQSRRPNTSFCFLDIRSPGLGDTAMYLCATSRGRTGKASKNIQYFGAGTRLSVL.

The chain combines TRBV20-1 with TRBJ1-2, with TRBD1 as a possible D gene (5 bases). This CDR3 has 11 residues. V gave up 7 bases and J gave up 7 bases, with 13 bases separating them. Germline V gene data show CDR1 as DFQATT and CDR2 as SNEGSKA (reference sequence). The DNA for the CDR3 is TGCAGTGGAAGTGAAGGGGCTGGCTACACCTTC. Translation gives CSGSEGAGYTF.

The J gene is TRBJ2-7, the V gene TRBV27, with 7 positions matching TRBD1. CDR1 and CDR2 from the germline V gene are MNHEY and SMNVEV (reference sequence). With 6 bases clipped from V and 3 bases from J, the junction kept 11 bases outside the gene matches. This CDR3 contains 15 residues. CDR3 sequence (DNA): TGTGCCAGCAGGAGCCCCGGGACAGAAGACTACGAGCAGTACTTC. This encodes CASRSPGTEDYEQYF.

V and J are TRBV30 and TRBJ1-5; 9 bases map to TRBD1. The J segment lost 5 bases and the V segment lost 2 bases, leaving 4 bases of the junction unmatched. The CDR3 loop spans 14 amino acids. The germline CDR1 and CDR2 sequences are GTSNPN and SVGIG (reference sequence). The CDR3 DNA is TGTGCCTGGAGTACAGGGGGCACGGATCAGCCCCAGCATTTT. This gives the protein CAWSTGGTDQPQHF.

CDR3 nucleotide sequence: TGTGCCAGCAGCTTGCTCCTCGGCGGGTTACGCTCCTACGAGCAGTACTTC. Translated, it gives CASSLLLGGLRSYEQYF. The chain has TRBV5-6 and TRBJ2-7; D may be TRBD2 (5 bases). CDR3 length: 17 amino acids. V was clipped by 1 base and J by 0 bases, with 17 bases between them. Germline-derived CDR1 and CDR2 are SGHDT and YYEEEE. Full variable domain (remainder filled in from reference TRBV5-6 and TRBJ2-7): DAGVTQSPTHLIKTRGQQVTLRCSPKSGHDTVSWYQQALGQGPQFIFQYYEEEERQRGNFPDRFSGHQFPNYSSELNVNALLLGDSALYLCASSLLLGGLRSYEQYFGPGTRLTVT.

The chain has TRBV7-9 and TRBJ2-7, with a possible D match to TRBD2 (6 bases). The CDR3 spans 14 residues. The V gene lost 3 bases and the J gene lost 2 bases, with 11 bases spanning the gap. Germline V gene data show CDR1 as SEHNR and CDR2 as FQNEAQ (reference sequence). CDR3 in DNA: TGTGCCAGCAGCTTCGGGACGGGAGCCTACGAGCAGTACTTC. This encodes CASSFGTGAYEQYF.

V usage is TRBV19 and J usage is TRBJ1-5; D is ambiguous. Germline CDR1 is LNHDA and CDR2 is SQIVND (reference sequence). V was cut by 6 bases and J by 0 bases, with 9 bases left in between. This CDR3 has 14 amino acids. CDR3 residues: CASRAGYSNQPQHF. The CDR3 DNA sequence: TGTGCCAGTAGGGCGGGTTATAGCAATCAGCCCCAGCATTTT.

This chain joins TRBV29-1 and TRBJ2-2; a weak D match, TRBD2 (6 bases). V lost 7 bases and J 6 bases, leaving 21 bases between the germline ends. In germline, CDR1 is SQVTM, CDR2 ANQGSEA. The CDR3 is 15 amino acids. CDR3 DNA: TGCAGCGCCCTGATCGGGGGAGGATGGGCCGGGGAGCTGTTTTTT. Translating it yields CSALIGGGWAGELFF.

The chain links TRBV5-1 to TRBJ2-2; D unclear. The CDR3 runs to 16 residues. Germline CDR1 reads SGHRS; CDR2 reads YFSETQ. The V and J ends lost 0 bases and 3 bases respectively, with 12 bases between them. Written as DNA, the CDR3 is TGCGCCAGCAGCTTGGGTGGTTTGCGGCACACCGGGGAGCTGTTTTTT. Its translation: CASSLGGLRHTGELFF.